This TCR beta chain appears in the sequencing data of a study of CD8 T cells in ankylosing spondylitis. Study-level points and caveats: With a CD8+ phenotype, disease-linked clones were relatively rare in peripheral blood.

The germline V gene has CDR1 SGHRS and CDR2 YFSETQ. CDR3 length: 13 amino acids. The V end was cut by 2 bases, the J end by 0 bases, with 4 bases between. A single record per CDR3 protein comes from TCRdb applying MiXCR to the 5' RACE reads. The repertoire consists of tens of thousands of distinct CDR3 sequences, with about 10% occurring once and the leading ten covering about 1.4%. Regarding this clonotype: The antigen is undetermined.

This rearrangement joins TRBV5-1 to TRBJ2-3, with unresolved D. Sequencing used blood, either unsorted or a sorted T cell fraction (not recorded which). The source is a male donor with ankylosing spondylitis or in good health (not recorded which). The CDR3 loop is CASSFSSTDTQYF. DNA of the CDR3: TGCGCCAGCAGCTTCAGCAGCACAGATACGCAGTATTTT.